This T cell receptor beta chain appears in the sequencing data of a study of T cells in Graves' hyperthyroidism and ophthalmopathy. Study summary: Blood was drawn when the patient was first diagnosed and still untreated.

The source material, RNA transcripts, was used to amplify TCR beta CDR3 regions. With the HTBI primer set, the TCR CDR3 went through a first round of RT-PCR. One entry per CDR3 protein results from TCRdb running MiXCR on the multiplex PCR reads. The sample holds more than 350,000 distinct CDR3 sequences, just under 15% seen once. Germline V lookup: CDR1 SNHLY, CDR2 FYNNEI. CDR3 length equals 16 residues. Trimming cost V 6 bases and J 1 base, with 16 bases left between them. The chain combines TRBV2 with TRBJ1-3; no firm D call. The sequenced material came from blood. The source of this sequence is a woman aged 25 to 39 with Graves' hyperthyroidism. CDR3 nucleotides: TGTGCCAGCAGACCGGACGCCTCACTTTCTGGAAACACCATATATTTT. It translates to CASRPDASLSGNTIYF.